This T cell receptor (beta chain) was profiled in a study of CD8+CD57+ T cells in acquired aplastic anemia. The table lists this clonotype with a few counts. What it recognizes is unknown. A much larger clone lies a single base off, so this may be a read error. General study results and limits: Patients were compared with controls for CD8+ Simpson's diversity, and no significant difference emerged.

Profiles of TCR beta VDJ and CDR3 were generated from a genomic DNA template. Via MiXCR, TCRdb re-called the reads, giving one row per CDR3 protein. The table records approximately 99,000 distinct CDR3 sequences, approximately 48% of them present only once. The CDR3 sequence is 14 residues long. The germline V gene has CDR1 SGHTA and CDR2 FQGNSA. Trimming left V 4 bases short and J 6 bases short, with 13 bases between. The V gene is TRBV7-2, the J gene TRBJ2-1; no definite D call. Sequencing was done on a sample of sorted CD4+, CD8+, or CD8+CD57+ T cells (not recorded which) from PBMCs. The receptor was derived from a human donor in good health, serving as a control. The CDR3 here is CASSSVYPCNEQFF. The CDR3 DNA reads TGTGCCAGCAGCTCAGTTTATCCCTGCAATGAGCAGTTCTTC.